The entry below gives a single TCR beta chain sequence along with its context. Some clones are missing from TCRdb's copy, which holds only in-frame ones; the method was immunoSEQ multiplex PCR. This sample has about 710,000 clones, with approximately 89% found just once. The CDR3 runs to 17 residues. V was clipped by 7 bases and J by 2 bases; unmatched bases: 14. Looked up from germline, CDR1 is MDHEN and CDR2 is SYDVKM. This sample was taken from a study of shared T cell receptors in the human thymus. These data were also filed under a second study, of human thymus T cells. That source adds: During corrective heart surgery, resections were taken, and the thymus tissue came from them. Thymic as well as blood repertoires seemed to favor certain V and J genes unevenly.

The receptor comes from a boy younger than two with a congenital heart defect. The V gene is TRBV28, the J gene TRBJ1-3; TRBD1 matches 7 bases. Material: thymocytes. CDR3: CASTPSDRQDTGNTIYF. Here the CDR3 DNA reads TGTGCCAGCACTCCCTCGGACAGGCAGGACACTGGAAACACCATATATTTT. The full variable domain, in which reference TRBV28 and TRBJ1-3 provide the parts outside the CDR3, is DVKVTQSSRYLVKRTGEKVFLECVQDMDHENMFWYRQDPGLGLRLIYFSYDVKMKEKGDIPEGYSVSREKKERFSLILESASTNQTSMYLCASTPSDRQDTGNTIYFGEGSWLTVV.